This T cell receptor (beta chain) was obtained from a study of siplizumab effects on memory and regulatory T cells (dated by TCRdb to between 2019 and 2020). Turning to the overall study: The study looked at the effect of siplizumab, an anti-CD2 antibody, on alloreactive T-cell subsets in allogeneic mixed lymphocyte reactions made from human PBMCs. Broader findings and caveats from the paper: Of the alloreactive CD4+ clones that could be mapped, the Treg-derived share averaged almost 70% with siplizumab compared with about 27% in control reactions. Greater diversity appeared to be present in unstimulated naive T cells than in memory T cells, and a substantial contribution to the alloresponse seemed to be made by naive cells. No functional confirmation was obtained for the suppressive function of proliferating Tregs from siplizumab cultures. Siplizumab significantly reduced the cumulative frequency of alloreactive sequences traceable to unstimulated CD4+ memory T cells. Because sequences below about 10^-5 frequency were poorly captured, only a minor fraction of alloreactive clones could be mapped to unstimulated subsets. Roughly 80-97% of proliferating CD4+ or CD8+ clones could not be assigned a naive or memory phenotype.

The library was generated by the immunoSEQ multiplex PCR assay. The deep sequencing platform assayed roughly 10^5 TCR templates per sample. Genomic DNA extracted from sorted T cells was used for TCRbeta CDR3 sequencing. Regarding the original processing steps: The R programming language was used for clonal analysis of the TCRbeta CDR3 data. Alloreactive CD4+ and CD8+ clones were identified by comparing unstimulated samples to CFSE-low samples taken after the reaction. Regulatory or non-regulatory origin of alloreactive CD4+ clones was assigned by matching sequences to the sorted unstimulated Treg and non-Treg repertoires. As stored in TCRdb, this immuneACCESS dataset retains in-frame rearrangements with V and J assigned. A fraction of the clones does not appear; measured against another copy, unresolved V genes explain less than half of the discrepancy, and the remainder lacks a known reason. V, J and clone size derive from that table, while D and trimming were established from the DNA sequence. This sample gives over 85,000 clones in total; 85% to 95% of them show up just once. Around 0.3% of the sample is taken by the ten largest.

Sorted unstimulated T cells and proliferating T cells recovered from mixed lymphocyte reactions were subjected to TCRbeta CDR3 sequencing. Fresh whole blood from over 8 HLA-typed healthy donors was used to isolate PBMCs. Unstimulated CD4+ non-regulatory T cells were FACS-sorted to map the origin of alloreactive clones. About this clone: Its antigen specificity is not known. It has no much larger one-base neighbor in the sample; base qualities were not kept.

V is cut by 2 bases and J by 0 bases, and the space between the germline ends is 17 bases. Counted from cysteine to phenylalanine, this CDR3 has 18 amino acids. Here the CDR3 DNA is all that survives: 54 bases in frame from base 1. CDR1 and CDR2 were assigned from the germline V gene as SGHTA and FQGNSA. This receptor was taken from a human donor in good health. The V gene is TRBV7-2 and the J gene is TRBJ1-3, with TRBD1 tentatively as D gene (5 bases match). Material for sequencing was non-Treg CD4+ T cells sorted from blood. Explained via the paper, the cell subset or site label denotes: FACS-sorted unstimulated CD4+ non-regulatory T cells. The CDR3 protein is CASSLSGVRQISGNTIYF. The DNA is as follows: TGTGCCAGCAGCTTAAGTGGAGTCCGACAGATCTCTGGAAACACCATATATTTT.